This entry lists 11 T cell receptor beta chains sequenced from one sample in a study of blood T cell repertoires in COVID-19. The table came from immunoSEQ multiplex PCR; TCRdb's copy has only in-frame clones and leaves some out. The table lists roughly 150,000 clones, approximately 90% of them singletons. Sequencing was performed on peripheral blood. These receptors all stem from a man aged 50 to 59 who had recovered from COVID-19.

This sequence joins TRBV4-1 and TRBJ1-6; 8 positions match TRBD1. Germline CDR1 is MGHRA and CDR2 is YSYEKL. Trimming at V came to 0 bases and at J to 8 bases, leaving 9 bases not matched to a gene. CDR3 size: 17 residues. The CDR3 region is CASSQDISGTGDSPLHF. DNA of the CDR3: TGCGCCAGCAGCCAAGATATCTCTGGGACAGGCGATTCACCCCTCCACTTT.

This chain connects TRBV5-1 to TRBJ2-7; the match to TRBD1 covers 8 bases. The germline V gene encodes CDR1 SGHRS and CDR2 YFSETQ. The CDR3 is 15 amino acids. The ends lost 0 bases at V and 7 bases at J; junction bases unmatched: 9. The CDR3 region is CASSLEYRGTWEQYF. CDR3 in DNA: TGCGCCAGCAGCTTGGAGTACAGGGGGACGTGGGAGCAGTACTTC.

The rearrangement links TRBV7-9 to TRBJ1-6, with D uncertain. This CDR3 has 14 amino acids. Germline V CDR1 and CDR2: SEHNR, FQNEAQ (reference sequence). V dropped 3 bases and J dropped 7 bases, with 10 bases sitting between them. CDR3 amino acids: CASSFDHGNSPLHF. The CDR3 bases are TGTGCCAGCAGCTTTGACCACGGGAATTCACCCCTCCACTTT.

The chain links TRBV7-2 to TRBJ2-1, with 7 bases fitting TRBD2. CDR1 and CDR2 from the germline V gene are SGHTA and FQGNSA. The CDR3 totals 14 residues. Trimming at V came to 7 bases and at J to 8 bases, leaving 11 bases not matched to a gene. Here the CDR3 DNA reads TGTGCCAGCACCCTTCAGGAGGGGAGGGATGAGCAGTTCTTC. Amino acid sequence: CASTLQEGRDEQFF. Complete variable domain (other parts from reference TRBV7-2 and TRBJ2-1): GAGVSQSPSNKVTEKGKDVELRCDPISGHTALYWYRQSLGQGLEFLIYFQGNSAPDKSGLPSDRFSAERTGGSVSTLTIQRTQQEDSAVYLCASTLQEGRDEQFFGPGTRLTVL.

The chain uses TRBV27 and TRBJ1-5; 8 nucleotides line up with TRBD1. Trimming at V came to 2 bases and at J to 2 bases, leaving 2 bases not matched to a gene. This CDR3 spans 15 amino acids. CDR1 MNHEY and CDR2 SMNVEV come from the germline V gene (reference sequence). The CDR3 region is CASSLDRGGNQPQHF. CDR3 coding DNA: TGTGCCAGCAGTTTAGACAGGGGAGGCAATCAGCCCCAGCATTTT.

The rearrangement links TRBV5-1 to TRBJ2-5; 7 bases agree with TRBD1. CDR3 size: 15 residues. Trimming at V came to 2 bases and at J to 2 bases, leaving 6 bases not matched to a gene. Germline CDR1 is SGHRS and CDR2 is YFSETQ. The chain's CDR3 is CASSLGSRGQETQYF. In nucleotides, the CDR3 is TGCGCCAGCAGCTTAGGGTCCAGGGGGCAAGAGACCCAGTACTTC.

The rearrangement links TRBV7-9 to TRBJ2-7; D unresolved. The germline V gene encodes CDR1 SEHNR and CDR2 FQNEAQ (reference sequence). The CDR3 runs 16 residues. The germline V and J ends were trimmed by 0 bases and 0 bases, with 12 bases remaining between them. In DNA, the CDR3 is TGTGCCAGCAGCTTAGCTAGGTCTCAGGCCTCCTACGAGCAGTACTTC. Translation: CASSLARSQASYEQYF.

V is TRBV7-2 and J is TRBJ2-3; D is unclear. The V gene's germline CDR1 is SGHTA and CDR2 FQGNSA. V shed 4 bases and J shed 1 base, with 9 bases lying between them. The CDR3 is 14 amino acids. The CDR3 is CASSSARGTDTQYF. The CDR3 DNA sequence: TGTGCCAGCAGCTCCGCCCGGGGCACAGATACGCAGTATTTT.

The chain joins TRBV4-1 to TRBJ2-5; no clear D. CDR1 is MGHRA and CDR2 is YSYEKL in the germline V gene. The CDR3 totals 15 residues. V was clipped by 3 bases and J by 4 bases, with 15 bases between them. The CDR3 DNA follows: TGCGCCAGCAGCCAGCTATCCAATGGAGCAGAGACCCAGTACTTC. The encoded protein is CASSQLSNGAETQYF.

The rearrangement links TRBV4-3 to TRBJ2-1; 9 positions match TRBD2. This CDR3 contains 18 residues. Losses at the gene ends were 5 bases for V and 1 base for J; bases not matched to a gene: 12. Per germline, CDR1 LGHNA and CDR2 YSLEER. CDR3 region: CASSFGSLAGYSYNEQFF. For the CDR3, the DNA is TGCGCCAGCAGCTTCGGGTCCCTAGCGGGGTATTCCTACAATGAGCAGTTCTTC.

The chain combines TRBV28 with TRBJ1-1; TRBD1 matches at 7 bases. Germline loops: CDR1 MDHEN, CDR2 SYDVKM. V lost 5 bases and J lost 12; bases outside the gene matches: 9. This CDR3 is 12 amino acids long. CDR3 in amino acids: CASSLRQGRSFF. The CDR3 region has the DNA TGTGCCAGCAGTCTCCGACAGGGTCGTTCTTTCTTT.